One sample yielded the 10 T cell receptor beta chains listed below, sequenced in a study of blood T cell repertoires in COVID-19. Measured with immunoSEQ multiplex PCR; TCRdb has only the in-frame clones, and not every one. The repertoire holds 50,000 to 60,000 clones, with around nine tenths as singletons. Material: peripheral blood. The receptor set was obtained from a woman at least 80 years old with acute or convalescent COVID-19.

This rearrangement joins TRBV12-3 or TRBV12-4 to TRBJ1-1; D is possibly TRBD1 (6 bases). Trimming removed 6 bases from V and 3 bases from J, with 11 bases in between. The CDR3 runs to 13 residues. The DNA of the CDR3 is TGTGCCAGCAGACAGGGTAGCGACACTGAAGCTTTCTTT. It codes for CASRQGSDTEAFF.

This chain links TRBV5-1 with TRBJ2-1, with D tentatively TRBD2 (6 bases). The CDR3 contains 15 residues. The germline V gene has CDR1 SGHRS and CDR2 YFSETQ. V lost 4 bases to trimming and J lost 0 bases, with 11 bases between them. The CDR3 coding sequence is TGCGCCAGCAGCCCCCCCGGGGGCTCCTACAATGAGCAGTTCTTC. Residues: CASSPPGGSYNEQFF.

DNA for the CDR3: TGTGCCAGCAGCCCCACAGGGGTCTGGGGCTACACCTTC. Translation: CASSPTGVWGYTF. The rearrangement joins TRBV28 to TRBJ1-2, with 7 nucleotides matching TRBD1. Trimming cost V 6 bases and J 8 bases; bases outside gene matches: 9. The germline gives CDR1 MDHEN, CDR2 SYDVKM. This CDR3 has 13 amino acids.

The chain combines TRBV5-1 with TRBJ2-5, with a weak D call TRBD1 (5 bases). CDR1 is SGHRS, CDR2 YFSETQ, per germline. This CDR3 is 14 amino acids long. The ends were cut back, 2 bases at V and 3 bases at J, with 11 bases in the middle. CDR3 amino acids: CASSFGADKETQYF. CDR3 nucleotide sequence: TGCGCCAGCAGCTTTGGGGCAGATAAAGAGACCCAGTACTTC.

V is TRBV19 and J is TRBJ1-1; 8 bases agree with TRBD1. The CDR3 totals 15 residues. Germline assignment: CDR1 LNHDA and CDR2 SQIVND (reference sequence). The J segment lost 6 bases and the V segment lost 3 bases, leaving 9 bases of the junction unmatched. The CDR3 protein is CASSIPPGGMAEAFF. CDR3 DNA: TGTGCCAGTAGTATTCCCCCAGGGGGCATGGCTGAAGCTTTCTTT.

The gene calls are TRBV7-2 and TRBJ2-1; the D gene is possibly TRBD1 (6 bases). This CDR3 contains 16 residues. Trimming cost V 4 bases and J 3 bases, with 16 bases left between them. Germline assignment: CDR1 SGHTA and CDR2 FQGNSA. CDR3 in DNA: TGTGCCAGCAGCTCGGCCACAGGGTACCGCTACAATGAGCAGTTCTTC. Its translation: CASSSATGYRYNEQFF.

The chain employs TRBV7-2 and TRBJ2-1, with 11 bases matching TRBD2. The ends lost 3 bases at V and 6 bases at J; junction bases unmatched: 4. The V gene's germline CDR1 is SGHTA and CDR2 FQGNSA. The CDR3 totals 15 residues. In DNA form, the CDR3 reads TGTGCCAGCAGCTTGAGGGGACTAGCGGCCAATGAGCAGTTCTTC. This codes for CASSLRGLAANEQFF.

The chain is built from TRBV14 and TRBJ1-3; D gene unclear. Germline V CDR1 and CDR2: SGHDN, FVKESK. Trimming left V 4 bases short and J 11 bases short, with 15 bases between. The CDR3 is 13 amino acids. CDR3 in amino acids: CASSPATLIPIYF. In DNA, the CDR3 is TGTGCCAGCAGCCCCGCTACCCTTATCCCCATATATTTT.

CDR3 bases: TGTGCCAGTAGTAGAATCGACAGATCTCCAACTAATGAAAAACTGTTTTTT. Translating gives CASSRIDRSPTNEKLFF. The rearrangement uses TRBV19 and TRBJ1-4; weak D call: TRBD1 (5 bases). Germline values: CDR1 LNHDA, CDR2 SQIVND (reference sequence). The CDR3 sequence is 17 residues long. V shed 4 bases and J shed 0 bases, with 15 bases lying between them. Based on the CDR3 plus reference TRBV19 and TRBJ1-4, the full variable domain is DGGITQSPKYLFRKEGQNVTLSCEQNLNHDAMYWYRQDPGQGLRLIYYSQIVNDFQKGDIAEGYSVSREKKESFPLTVTSAQKNPTAFYLCASSRIDRSPTNEKLFFGSGTQLSVL.

The sample holds one count of this clone. J is TRBJ2-6 and V is TRBV18, with D possibly being TRBD1 (6 bases). Germline V gives CDR1 KGHSH, CDR2 LQKENI. CDR3 length equals 21 residues. V lost 1 base to trimming and J lost 0 bases, with 22 bases between them. The DNA for the CDR3 is TGTGCCAGCTCACCACGTAACTCCCAGGGGATTCTATACTCTGGGGCCAACGTCCTGACTTTC. Translating it yields CASSPRNSQGILYSGANVLTF.